A single T cell receptor beta chain is shown here with its context. TCRdb passed the RT-PCR reads through MiXCR, listing each CDR3 protein once. Of roughly 180,000 distinct CDR3 sequences in the sample, 41% were seen once. The data were obtained in a study of patients and donors after allogeneic stem cell transplantation. There are 14 residues in the CDR3. The sequenced material came from blood, either unsorted or a sorted T cell fraction (not recorded which). This sequence joins TRBV21-1 and TRBJ2-7; TRBD2, the D gene given by the table, was not confirmed from the DNA. TRBV21-1 constitutes a pseudogene. The receptor's source is a human donor who was either an allogeneic HSCT recipient or a stem cell or donor lymphocyte infusion donor (not recorded which). It is not recorded whose cells these are; they may come from a transplant donor. As DNA, the CDR3 is TGTGCCAGCAGCAGTCTAGCGTTCACCTACGAGCAGTACTTC. Amino acids: CASSSLAFTYEQYF.